What follows are 3 T cell receptor beta chains derived from one specimen sequenced in a study of early T cells in non-severe SARS-CoV-2 infection. TCRdb reprocessed the 5' RACE reads with MiXCR, giving one entry per CDR3 protein. The table includes 15,000 to 20,000 distinct CDR3 sequences, approximately 5.4% detected once. Sequenced material: whole blood, taken at baseline. The receptors were sampled from an adult who was a healthcare worker with PCR-confirmed SARS-CoV-2 infection or an uninfected control (not recorded which).

This clonotype is categorized as medium-sized. The chain couples TRBV4-3 to TRBJ1-3; D ambiguous. Germline lookup yields CDR1 LGHNA and CDR2 YSLEER. V was pared by 0 bases and J by 3 bases, with 12 bases between. The CDR3 extends over 16 amino acids. CDR3 coding DNA: TGCGCCAGCAGCCAAGATACCTGGACGGGTGGAAACACCATATATTTT. It codes for CASSQDTWTGGNTIYF.

The chain couples TRBV7-2 to TRBJ2-5; perhaps D is TRBD1 or TRBD2 (5 bases each). V was clipped by 5 bases and J by 7 bases, with 14 bases between them. Germline lookup yields CDR1 SGHTA and CDR2 FQGNSA. The CDR3 totals 13 residues. The CDR3 DNA reads as TGTGCCAGCAGCGAGGGGACCGCCCGGACCCAGTACTTC. Protein product: CASSEGTARTQYF.

This clonotype appeared many times. V is TRBV7-2 and J is TRBJ2-1; D call uncertain. Trimming removed 3 bases from V and 0 bases from J, with 12 bases in between. The CDR3 is 16 amino acids. Germline V gene sequence: CDR1 SGHTA, CDR2 FQGNSA. CDR3 sequence reads: CASSFGMGSSYNEQFF. In DNA, the CDR3 is TGTGCCAGCAGCTTTGGTATGGGAAGCTCCTACAATGAGCAGTTCTTC. The full variable domain, completed using reference TRBV7-2 and TRBJ2-1, is GAGVSQSPSNKVTEKGKDVELRCDPISGHTALYWYRQSLGQGLEFLIYFQGNSAPDKSGLPSDRFSAERTGGSVSTLTIQRTQQEDSAVYLCASSFGMGSSYNEQFFGPGTRLTVL.